Sequencing of this T cell receptor (beta chain) was carried out in a study of cytomegalovirus exposure and HLA in healthy donors. The overall study: From donors who were HLA-typed, an early data release held around 80 million unique TCRs.

Study results and caveats: The classifier was said to identify cytomegalovirus status with high specificity and sensitivity.

PCR primers comprised 60 Vbeta and 13 Jbeta primers. TCRdb's table, derived via immunoSEQ multiplex PCR, lists solely in-frame clones and lacks some. This sample's table reports 150,000 to 200,000 clones. Germline CDR1 is PRHDT and CDR2 is FYEKMQ (reference sequence). V lost 5 bases to trimming and J lost 4 bases, with 14 bases between them. This CDR3 region has 15 residues. As concerns this clone: What it binds is unknown.

Sequencing used PBMCs. The chain has TRBV13 and TRBJ1-4, with D unclear. This TCR came from a woman under 30 in good health and CMV-seropositive. CDR3 in amino acids: CASSPRDGNNEKLFF. In DNA, the CDR3 is TGTGCCAGCAGCCCGAGGGATGGCAATAATGAAAAACTGTTTTTT.